A single sample gave rise to the 17 T cell receptor beta chains below, sequenced in a study of blood T cells in healthy people across ages. Together with a sample-barcoded 5' primer, a J-beta primer mix was included in a second PCR lasting about 7 to 11 cycles. TCRdb re-derived calls from the 5' RACE reads in MiXCR, one entry per CDR3 protein. This sample yields 850,000 to 1,000,000 distinct CDR3 sequences, of which around 48% are seen a single time; 10% to 15% belongs to the top ten. The sequenced sample consisted of blood. These receptors all stem from a man aged 25-40 years in good health.

The genes are TRBV29-1 and TRBJ2-2, with a weak D call TRBD2 (7 bases). CDR3 length: 14 amino acids. CDR1 is SQVTM, CDR2 ANQGSEA, per germline. Between the trimmed V and J ends, which lost 6 bases and 4 bases, there was a span of 15 bases. CDR3 loop: CSVREGGGTGELFF. The CDR3 DNA reads TGCAGCGTCAGGGAGGGGGGAGGCACCGGGGAGCTGTTTTTT.

Notes on this clonotype: This clone may be a read error of a much larger clone one base away. The J gene is TRBJ2-5, the V gene TRBV6-4; maybe TRBD2 (7 bases). The CDR3 length is 15 residues. Per the germline V gene, CDR1 is MRHNA and CDR2 is SNTAGT. The V end was cut by 2 bases, the J end by 11 bases, with 21 bases between. CDR3 region: CASSDRAGAANEQYF. The CDR3, as DNA: TGTGCCAGCAGTGACCGGGCGGGGGCGGCCAATGAGCAGTACTTC.

The chain joins TRBV4-2 to TRBJ2-6; D gene uncertain. Per germline, CDR1 LGHNA and CDR2 YNFKEQ. CDR3 length: 18 amino acids. The germline V and J ends were trimmed by 0 bases and 0 bases, with 12 bases remaining between them. CDR3 sequence reads: CASSQDVQALSGANVLTF. The CDR3 nucleotides read TGTGCCAGCAGCCAAGATGTCCAGGCCCTCTCTGGGGCCAACGTCCTGACTTTC.

This clonotype was seen more than once but under ten times. The rearrangement links TRBV20-1 to TRBJ2-1; 11 bases map to TRBD2. Germline CDR1 DFQATT, CDR2 SNEGSKA (reference sequence). CDR3 length: 13 residues. The CDR3 coding sequence is TGCTGCATAGCGGGGGGGTCCTACAATGAGCAGTTCTTC. This encodes CCIAGGSYNEQFF.

V is TRBV12-3 or TRBV12-4 and J is TRBJ2-5; D gene ambiguous. The V end lost 6 bases, the J end lost 2 bases, and 10 bases lay between the germline ends. The CDR3 contains 13 residues. The CDR3 is CASSTKEQETQYF. In DNA, the CDR3 is TGTGCCAGCAGCACAAAAGAACAAGAGACCCAGTACTTC.

In its sample, this clonotype was seen once. In DNA form, the CDR3 reads TGTGCCAGCCGTTCCTACAATGAGCAGTACTTC. This translates into CASRSYNEQYF. This chain uses TRBV7-6 with TRBJ2-1; D is ambiguous. Near its end, the DNA agrees better with TRBJ2-7, so the J call may be wrong. The CDR3 has 11 amino acids. Germline V CDR1 and CDR2: SGHVS, FNYEAQ.

Regarding this clonotype: An end of the junction differs from the germline gene, which may be a read error. The chain uses TRBV4-3 and TRBJ2-1, with TRBD2 identical over 8 bases. CDR1 LGHNA and CDR2 YSLEER come from the germline V gene. The CDR3 sequence is 14 residues long. CDR3 coding DNA: TGCGCCAGCGGCCAAGCGGGACTAGTCAATGAGCAGTTCTTC. Translation gives CASGQAGLVNEQFF.

This chain links TRBV4-1 with TRBJ2-5; D is possibly TRBD1 (5 bases). The tail of the sequence fits TRBJ2-1 better, so the J call may be wrong. Germline-derived CDR1 and CDR2 are MGHRA and YSYEKL. CDR3 length: 17 residues. CDR3 protein: CASSQDRVQDGQETQFF. The CDR3 nucleotides read TGCGCCAGCAGCCAAGATCGAGTACAGGACGGCCAAGAGACCCAGTTCTTC.

A few counts support this clonotype. J is TRBJ1-6 and V is TRBV29-1, with 9 bases identical to TRBD1. The CDR3 sequence is 13 residues long. Germline V lookup: CDR1 SQVTM, CDR2 ANQGSEA. The V and J ends lost 4 bases and 10 bases, in that order; junction bases with no gene match: 5. CDR3 nucleotides: TGCAGCGTTGCGGACAGGGGAAACTCACCCCTCCACTTT. This codes for CSVADRGNSPLHF.

The gene calls are TRBV6-6 and TRBJ2-1; the D call may be TRBD1 or TRBD2 (6 bases each). Germline V gene sequence: CDR1 MNHNY, CDR2 SVGAGI (reference sequence). This CDR3 is 14 amino acids long. Trimming removed 7 bases from V and 4 bases from J, with 14 bases in between. The CDR3 sequence is CASIPGAPYNEQFF. DNA of the CDR3: TGTGCCAGCATCCCGGGGGCCCCGTACAATGAGCAGTTCTTC.

This chain joins TRBV20-1 and TRBJ1-5; D remains ambiguous. The V gene lost 1 base and the J gene lost 4 bases, with 11 bases spanning the gap. The CDR3 totals 14 residues. The V gene's germline CDR1 is DFQATT and CDR2 SNEGSKA (reference sequence). CDR3 DNA sequence: TGCAGTGCTAGAGGGACCGGGGAGAATCAGCCCCAGCATTTT. Encoded protein: CSARGTGENQPQHF.

J is TRBJ2-1 and V is TRBV10-3; no reliable D call. Between the trimmed V and J ends, which lost 2 bases and 7 bases, there was a span of 3 bases. The CDR3 length is 11 residues. The germline gives CDR1 ENHRY, CDR2 SYGVKD. The CDR3 reads CAISELNEQFF. CDR3 nucleotides: TGTGCCATCAGTGAGCTAAATGAGCAGTTCTTC.

The rearrangement uses TRBV28 and TRBJ1-1, with a possible D match to TRBD1 (6 bases). Germline V CDR1 and CDR2: MDHEN, SYDVKM. The length of the CDR3 is 14 residues. V lost 5 bases to trimming and J lost 5 bases, with 15 bases between them. The CDR3 DNA reads TGTGCCAGCAGTGATAGGGGGAGAGGGACTGAAGCTTTCTTT. It is translated as CASSDRGRGTEAFF.

This clonotype came up a few times. This chain joins TRBV6-1 and TRBJ2-7; D may be TRBD1 or TRBD2 (7 bases each). Germline V gene lookup returns CDR1 MNHNS and CDR2 SASEGT. The germline V and J ends were trimmed by 6 bases and 0 bases, with 12 bases remaining between them. CDR3 length equals 14 residues. CDR3 DNA sequence: TGTGCCAGCAGAGCGGGACAGTACTCCTACGAGCAGTACTTC. Translation: CASRAGQYSYEQYF.

V is TRBV7-2 and J is TRBJ2-7, with 9 bases identical to TRBD2. Judging by the DNA end, TRBJ2-5 fits better; the J call may be wrong. The CDR3 totals 14 residues. Per germline, CDR1 SGHTA and CDR2 FQGNSA. The CDR3 loop reads CASSWRTSAETQYF. CDR3 in DNA: TGTGCCAGCAGCTGGAGGACTAGCGCAGAGACCCAGTACTTC.

CDR3 region: CASSSTAKGDEQYF. For the CDR3, the DNA is TGTGCCAGCAGTTCGACAGCTAAGGGAGACGAGCAGTACTTC. The chain uses TRBV5-6 and TRBJ2-7; D may correspond to TRBD1 or TRBD2 (5 bases each). This CDR3 has 14 amino acids. The V gene's germline CDR1 is SGHDT and CDR2 YYEEEE. The V and J ends lost 5 bases and 5 bases respectively, with 17 bases between them. Together with reference TRBV5-6 and TRBJ2-7, the CDR3 gives the full variable domain: DAGVTQSPTHLIKTRGQQVTLRCSPKSGHDTVSWYQQALGQGPQFIFQYYEEEERQRGNFPDRFSGHQFPNYSSELNVNALLLGDSALYLCASSSTAKGDEQYFGPGTRLTVT.

This sequence joins TRBV5-1 and TRBJ2-1; 10 bases are shared with TRBD2. This CDR3 region has 16 residues. V lost 4 bases, J lost 2 bases, and 6 bases stayed unmatched. Germline V gene sequence: CDR1 SGHRS, CDR2 YFSETQ. For the CDR3, the DNA is TGCGCCAGCAGCCTAATAGCGGGGGGTACCTACAATGAGCAGTTCTTC. It is translated as CASSLIAGGTYNEQFF.